A selection of T cell receptor beta chains follows, all from one sample in a study of T cells in Graves' hyperthyroidism and ophthalmopathy. MiXCR was run by TCRdb on the multiplex PCR reads, yielding one entry per CDR3 protein. Among about 560,000 distinct CDR3 sequences, over 15% were seen once, and the ten largest hold about 20%. Sequencing input: blood. The receptors shown here come from a woman between 18 and 29 years old with Graves' hyperthyroidism. Both conserved end residues are trimmed from each CDR3.

J gene,V gene,CDR3 protein
TRBJ1-4,TRBV11-2,ASSSTIKTGGSSRDEKLF
TRBJ2-7,TRBV2,ASSGTTGSERYEQY
TRBJ1-1,TRBV11-2,ASSLGSGEAF
TRBJ2-1,TRBV20-1,SARDGSPFKGERYNEQF
TRBJ2-1,TRBV6-1,TSSEWASGSGVNEQF
TRBJ2-3,TRBV20-1,SARRSGTTDTQY
TRBJ2-2,TRBV6-1,ASRLGRGYTGELF
TRBJ1-1,TRBV5-1,ASSLAGGAEAF
TRBJ1-5,TRBV12-3/TRBV12-4,ASRSGAYSNQPQH
TRBJ2-6,TRBV28,ASNSVSSPSSGANVLT
TRBJ2-3,TRBV7-2,ASSLGAGGSDTQY
TRBJ1-6,TRBV20-1,SAGGDREREPLH
TRBJ2-1,TRBV3-1,ASSPPIGTSGSSYNEQF
TRBJ2-2,TRBV30,ARNKGGGGELF
TRBJ2-4,TRBV28,ASSPGLAGRGNIQY
TRBJ1-2,TRBV6-5,ASSYAAANYGYT
TRBJ2-5,TRBV12-3/TRBV12-4,ASSYRGGQETQY
TRBJ2-4,TRBV29-1,SVEARQNIQY
TRBJ1-4,TRBV20-1,SADRINEKLF
TRBJ2-1,TRBV28,ASRPSGLAGGVQF
TRBJ2-7,TRBV14,ASSQGPSPSYEQY
TRBJ1-4,TRBV15,ATSREVGLPGEKLF
TRBJ1-2,TRBV5-5,ASNRDRDHYGYT
TRBJ2-2,TRBV27,ATTTGGTGELF
TRBJ1-3,TRBV20-1,SARVTQGALGNTIY
TRBJ2-7,TRBV28,ASSLLAGLYYEQY
TRBJ1-1,TRBV15,ATSRDSGGNTEAF
TRBJ2-5,TRBV4-3,ASSQDLGGAVQETQY
TRBJ1-5,TRBV12-3/TRBV12-4,ASSREGGNQPQH
TRBJ2-1,TRBV29-1,SVDWGSYNEQF
TRBJ1-5,TRBV2,ASSEGRNQPQH
TRBJ2-7,TRBV12-5,ASGLVAGTYEQY
TRBJ2-3,TRBV12-3/TRBV12-4,ASSRSNTQY
TRBJ2-5,TRBV7-9,ASSQNGQQETQY
TRBJ2-7,TRBV9,ASSVGGTAYEQY
TRBJ2-7,TRBV7-8,ASSVDRGREQY
TRBJ2-7,TRBV6-1,ASSETGGGSYEQY
TRBJ2-7,TRBV3-1,ASSQGILWRTSYEQY